A single sample gave rise to the 8 T cell receptor beta chains below, sequenced in a study of a mutant IDH1 vaccine in newly diagnosed glioma. Produced via immunoSEQ multiplex PCR; TCRdb's table is partial and in-frame only. The profile shows some 59,000 clones, about 91% of them singletons. Time point indicated: week 11, during vaccination. Vaccinated patients received 300 ug of mutant IDH1 20-mer peptide per dose, with topical imiquimod. These receptors have no identified antigens. Sample: PBMCs, taken from a glioma patient whose treatment included an IDH1 peptide vaccine. These receptor sequences come from a man aged 40-50 years with glioma.

The table lists this clone with a count of one. The V gene is TRBV27, the J gene TRBJ2-7; 11 bases are shared with TRBD2. The CDR3 covers 16 residues. V dropped 8 bases and J dropped 7; count of bases not matched to a gene: 16. Germline lookup yields CDR1 MNHEY and CDR2 SMNVEV (reference sequence). The CDR3 loop is CASGIQPGLAVREQYF. The CDR3 nucleotides read TGTGCCAGCGGCATTCAACCGGGACTAGCGGTGCGGGAGCAGTACTTC.

J is TRBJ1-1 and V is TRBV4-1; possible D gene TRBD1, 6 bases. Trimming cost V 2 bases and J 8 bases, with 18 bases left between them. CDR3 length: 15 amino acids. The V gene's germline CDR1 is MGHRA and CDR2 YSYEKL. CDR3 amino acids: CASSQPFMGGFEAFF. The CDR3 DNA is TGCGCCAGCAGCCAACCTTTTATGGGGGGCTTCGAAGCTTTCTTT.

There are a few counts of this clone. The chain recombines TRBV11-2 with TRBJ1-1; no reliable D call. The germline CDR1 and CDR2 sequences are SGHAT and FQNNGV. This CDR3 comprises 12 residues. V lost 5 bases, J lost 7 bases, and 11 bases lay in between. CDR3 bases: TGTGCCAGCAGCGCCTCCAAGAGTGAAGCTTTCTTT. Its protein is CASSASKSEAFF.

This clone was seen only a few times. This chain joins TRBV7-8 and TRBJ2-7; 9 bases line up with TRBD2. With 5 bases clipped from V and 2 bases from J, the junction kept 4 bases outside the gene matches. Looked up from germline, CDR1 is SGHVS and CDR2 is FQNEAQ. The CDR3 loop spans 14 amino acids. The CDR3 region is CASSPTSGPYEQYV. The CDR3 region has the DNA TGTGCCAGCAGCCCGACTAGCGGACCCTACGAGCAGTACGTC.

V usage is TRBV27 and J usage is TRBJ2-2; D perhaps matches TRBD2 (5 bases). Trimming removed 6 bases at V and 7 bases at J, with 12 bases between. Germline V gene sequence: CDR1 MNHEY, CDR2 SMNVEV (reference sequence). This CDR3 region has 13 residues. CDR3 DNA sequence: TGTGCCAGCAGCCGGGATTATGGCGGGGAGCTGTTTTTT. Amino acid sequence: CASSRDYGGELFF.

The chain links TRBV5-4 to TRBJ2-3, with TRBD1 matching over 7 bases. CDR1 is SGHNT and CDR2 is YYREEE in the germline V gene (reference sequence). V lost 0 bases to trimming and J lost 6 bases; unmatched junction nucleotides: 7. The CDR3 loop spans 15 amino acids. DNA of the CDR3: TGTGCCAGCAGCTTGGCACAGGGGCCAGTGGATACGCAGTATTTT. Its translation: CASSLAQGPVDTQYF.

V usage is TRBV7-9 and J usage is TRBJ1-2; D uncertain. Trimming pared 4 bases from V and 7 bases from J, leaving 7 bases between. Germline CDR1 and CDR2: SEHNR and FQNEAQ (reference sequence). This CDR3 has 11 amino acids. The CDR3 DNA sequence: TGTGCCAGCAGCTCTGTACCTGGCTACACCTTC. This sequence encodes CASSSVPGYTF.

This chain joins TRBV4-1 and TRBJ1-6; no definite D call. The CDR3 runs to 14 residues. Per germline, CDR1 MGHRA and CDR2 YSYEKL. V lost 0 bases, J lost 10 bases, and 10 bases lay in between. The CDR3 reads CASSQEELGSPLHF. The CDR3 bases are TGCGCCAGCAGCCAAGAAGAGCTCGGGTCACCCCTCCACTTT.